A single sample is the source of the 14 T cell receptor beta chains below, sequenced in a study of blood T cells in healthy people across ages. The use of a sample-barcoded 5' primer and a J-beta primer mix characterized a second PCR of 7 to 11 cycles. TCRdb used MiXCR to reprocess the 5' RACE reads, holding one entry per CDR3 protein. The sample lists around 870,000 distinct CDR3 sequences; around 26% were seen once. Sequencing was done on a sample of blood. The receptors stem from a woman aged 80 or over in good health.

This clonotype turned up a few times. The V gene is TRBV6-6, the J gene TRBJ2-7, with 9 bases lining up with TRBD1. V shed 4 bases, J shed 2 bases, and the junction held 12 bases outside the gene matches. The CDR3 is 17 residues long. The V gene's germline CDR1 is MNHNY and CDR2 SVGAGI (reference sequence). The CDR3 here is CASSSGQGHANPYEQYF. The CDR3 nucleotides are TGTGCCAGCAGTTCCGGACAGGGGCACGCTAACCCCTACGAGCAGTACTTC.

For this clonotype: A much more abundant neighbour one base away suggests this may be a read error. The chain joins TRBV5-1 to TRBJ1-4, with D possibly TRBD1 on 5 matching bases. Trimming took 7 bases from V and 10 from J, leaving 17 bases between them. Germline V gene sequence: CDR1 SGHRS, CDR2 YFSETQ. The CDR3 spans 13 residues. The CDR3 DNA is TGCGCCAGCCGACAGATCTTGGAAGGAAAACTGTTTTTT. Translation: CASRQILEGKLFF.

This clonotype was picked up many times. The chain is built from TRBV20-1 and TRBJ1-5; D call uncertain. Trimming shortened V by 1 base and J by 6 bases, and 10 bases separated the two germline ends. Germline V gene data show CDR1 as DFQATT and CDR2 as SNEGSKA (reference sequence). The CDR3 has 13 residues. The CDR3 DNA reads TGCAGTGCTAGAGTAGGGAACGGTCAGCCCCAGCATTTT. It translates to CSARVGNGQPQHF.

This clonotype was observed at least ten times. This chain uses TRBV5-1 with TRBJ1-5, with 10 positions matching TRBD1. Trimming took 2 bases from V and 7 from J; bases not matched to a gene: 3. Germline CDR1 SGHRS, CDR2 YFSETQ. The CDR3 covers 14 residues. CDR3 residues: CASSLGQGGQPQHF. In DNA, the CDR3 is TGCGCCAGCAGCTTAGGACAGGGGGGCCAGCCCCAGCATTTT. Full variable domain (rest looked up from reference TRBV5-1 and TRBJ1-5): KAGVTQTPRYLIKTRGQQVTLSCSPISGHRSVSWYQQTPGQGLQFLFEYFSETQRNKGNFPGRFSGRQFSNSRSEMNVSTLELGDSALYLCASSLGQGGQPQHFGDGTRLSIL.

Ten or more counts support this clonotype. V and J are TRBV7-2 and TRBJ2-1; no definite D call. CDR1 is SGHTA, CDR2 FQGNSA, per germline. Trimming left V 2 bases short and J 0 bases short, with 14 bases between. This CDR3 has 17 residues. CDR3 DNA: TGTGCCAGCAGCTTATCACCATATGGCTACTCCTACAATGAGCAGTTCTTC. Translation: CASSLSPYGYSYNEQFF.

This clonotype was observed at least ten times. This chain connects TRBV4-3 to TRBJ1-2; D is unresolved. V was cut by 0 bases and J by 4 bases, with 6 bases left in between. The CDR3 runs to 13 residues. The germline V gene encodes CDR1 LGHNA and CDR2 YSLEER. The CDR3 loop is CASSQETSYGYTF. The CDR3 DNA follows: TGCGCCAGCAGCCAAGAGACTTCCTATGGCTACACCTTC.

Notes on this clonotype: A read error may explain this, as a much larger clone is one base away. The genes are TRBV29-1 and TRBJ1-2, with no clear D. Germline values: CDR1 SQVTM, CDR2 ANQGSEA. The CDR3 consists of 14 residues. The DNA for the CDR3 is TGCGGCGTCGACATCTACTACCTAAACTATGGCTACACCTTC. Amino acid sequence: CGVDIYYLNYGYTF.

The chain has TRBV3-1 and TRBJ2-1, with TRBD1 as a possible D gene (5 bases). Deletions cut 5 bases from V and 12 bases from J, with 14 bases between. Germline CDR1 LGHDT, CDR2 YNNKEL (reference sequence). The CDR3 is 12 residues long. CDR3: CASSSDKGVQFF. The DNA of the CDR3 is TGTGCCAGCAGCTCGGACAAGGGCGTGCAGTTCTTC.

This clonotype was found many times. This rearrangement joins TRBV7-8 to TRBJ2-5; D remains ambiguous. The length of the CDR3 is 15 residues. Between the trimmed V and J ends, which lost 6 bases and 2 bases, there was a span of 16 bases. Per germline, CDR1 SGHVS and CDR2 FQNEAQ. For the CDR3, the DNA is TGTGCCAGCAGGCGAGAACGGGTTCGGCAAGAGACCCAGTACTTC. Amino acids: CASRRERVRQETQYF.

This clonotype has ten or more counts. This sequence joins TRBV12-3 or TRBV12-4 and TRBJ1-6; tentative D call: TRBD1 (6 bases). The CDR3 runs 14 residues. Trimming cost V 3 bases and J 5 bases, with 8 bases left between them. CDR3 residues: CASSFGGNNSPLHF. The CDR3 DNA reads TGTGCCAGCAGTTTTGGGGGCAATAATTCACCCCTCCACTTT.

This chain joins TRBV5-6 and TRBJ2-3, with 9 bases fitting TRBD1. Trimming removed 4 bases from V and 3 bases from J; junction bases left unmatched: 12. The germline CDR1 and CDR2 sequences are SGHDT and YYEEEE. CDR3 size: 17 residues. The CDR3 reads CASSTDRGGPWTDTQYF. The CDR3, as DNA: TGTGCCAGCAGCACCGACAGGGGGGGACCTTGGACAGATACGCAGTATTTT.

The chain has TRBV12-3 or TRBV12-4 and TRBJ1-1; 9 bases match TRBD1. Losses at the gene ends were 8 bases for V and 7 bases for J; bases not matched to a gene: 14. The CDR3 covers 15 residues. The CDR3 region is CASDVTRGTGSEAFF. For the CDR3, the DNA is TGTGCCAGCGATGTGACCCGAGGGACAGGGAGTGAAGCTTTCTTT.

The chain uses TRBV12-3 or TRBV12-4 and TRBJ1-5; 10 bases are shared with TRBD1. The CDR3 is made up of 16 amino acids. J was trimmed by 0 bases and V by 3 bases; bases with no gene match: 2. The CDR3 DNA is TGTGCCAGCAGTTTGGACAGGGGGTATAGCAATCAGCCCCAGCATTTT. It specifies CASSLDRGYSNQPQHF.

This clonotype was detected many times. V gene TRBV20-1 combines with J gene TRBJ2-7; 8 nucleotides align to TRBD2. The CDR3 length is 14 residues. Germline CDR1 is DFQATT and CDR2 is SNEGSKA (reference sequence). After removal of 0 bases from V and 2 bases from J, the junction contained 3 bases not matched to a gene. The CDR3 loop reads CSARELAEPYEQYF. The CDR3 DNA sequence: TGCAGTGCTAGAGAACTAGCGGAGCCCTACGAGCAGTACTTC.